A single T cell receptor beta chain is shown here with its context. This sample was taken from a study of tumor and adjacent non-tumor tissue in lung cancer. CDR1 and CDR2 from the germline V gene are DFQATT and SNEGSKA (reference sequence). The V and J ends lost 4 bases and 10 bases, in that order; junction bases with no gene match: 4. The CDR3 is 12 residues long. Three rounds of nested PCR, following a modified ARM-PCR protocol, produced the TCRbeta library. TCRdb itself ran the multiplex PCR reads through MiXCR, one entry per CDR3 protein. Among 90,000 to 130,000 distinct CDR3 sequences, about 80% were seen once, and the ten largest hold 22%. The template was RNA from unsorted bulk tissue.

This clonotype was sampled from a man aged 65 to 79 with non-small cell lung cancer. Input material: lung tumor tissue. V is TRBV20-1 and J is TRBJ1-6, with 7 bases fitting TRBD1. The CDR3 sequence is CSAKTGNSPLHF. CDR3 nucleotide sequence: TGCAGTGCTAAGACAGGGAACTCACCCCTCCACTTT.